This entry lists 19 T cell receptor beta chains sequenced from one sample in a study of shared clonotypes between healthy human individuals. The repertoire was sequenced with immunoSEQ multiplex PCR; TCRdb's copy has only in-frame clones and lacks some. The table includes under 2,000,000 clones, approximately 94% detected once. In the naive CD8 group, cells lacked CD45RO and were positively selected for CCR7, so terminally differentiated effector memory CD45RA+ cells were left out. The specimen sequenced was naive CD8+ T cells sorted from blood. These receptors were taken from a young man in good health.

The chain has TRBV11-2 and TRBJ2-7, with D tentatively TRBD2 (6 bases). The CDR3 loop spans 15 amino acids. CDR1 is SGHAT, CDR2 FQNNGV, per germline. The germline V and J ends were trimmed by 3 bases and 4 bases, with 16 bases remaining between them. Written as DNA, the CDR3 is TGTGCCAGCAGCTTGGGGGACTCCCCGGGGTACGAGCAGTACTTC. Translation gives CASSLGDSPGYEQYF.

The chain joins TRBV13 to TRBJ1-2; the D is unclear. The germline CDR1 and CDR2 sequences are PRHDT and FYEKMQ (reference sequence). V was trimmed by 4 bases and J by 4 bases, leaving 13 bases between them. The CDR3 runs to 14 residues. CDR3 sequence (DNA): TGTGCCAGCAGCTCACGACCTGGTTTCTATGGCTACACCTTC. Amino acid sequence: CASSSRPGFYGYTF.

This chain joins TRBV2 and TRBJ1-4; 7 positions agree with TRBD1. There are 14 residues in the CDR3. V shed 10 bases and J 6 bases; nucleotides not matched to a gene: 11. The germline gives CDR1 SNHLY, CDR2 FYNNEI. CDR3: CATSLGQVDEKLFF. CDR3 sequence (DNA): TGTGCCACCTCCCTCGGACAGGTGGATGAAAAACTGTTTTTT. The whole variable domain, filled in from reference TRBV2 and TRBJ1-4, reads EPEVTQTPSHQVTQMGQEVILRCVPISNHLYFYWYRQILGQKVEFLVSFYNNEISEKSEIFDDQFSVERPDGSNFTLKIRSTKLEDSAMYFCATSLGQVDEKLFFGSGTQLSVL.

The CDR3, as DNA: TGTGCCAGCAGCGTAGCCCCACAGGGGGCCATGAACACTGAAGCTTTCTTT. Protein product: CASSVAPQGAMNTEAFF. This sequence joins TRBV9 and TRBJ1-1; TRBD1 aligns across 9 bases. The CDR3 runs 17 residues. The germline CDR1 and CDR2 sequences are SGDLS and YYNGEE. Trimming took 0 bases from V and 0 from J; bases not matched to a gene: 6. Full variable domain (remainder filled in from reference TRBV9 and TRBJ1-1): DSGVTQTPKHLITATGQRVTLRCSPRSGDLSVYWYQQSLDQGLQFLIQYYNGEERAKGNILERFSAQQFPDLHSELNLSSLELGDSALYFCASSVAPQGAMNTEAFFGQGTRLTVV.

The V call is TRBV6-5, the J call TRBJ1-1; D remains unclear. The CDR3 is made up of 14 amino acids. The V end lost 6 bases, the J end lost 3 bases, and 14 bases lay between the germline ends. The germline gives CDR1 MNHEY, CDR2 SVGAGI. The CDR3 sequence is CASSNSVGHTEAFF. The CDR3 nucleotides read TGTGCCAGCAGCAACAGTGTCGGGCACACTGAAGCTTTCTTT.

The chain couples TRBV4-1 to TRBJ2-1; TRBD2 matches 13 bases. The V gene end was trimmed by 4 bases and the J gene end by 7 bases; junction bases not matched to a gene: 7. The CDR3 runs 16 residues. The V gene's germline CDR1 is MGHRA and CDR2 YSYEKL. The CDR3 coding sequence is TGCGCCAGCAGCCCCCGACAGACTAGCGGGGGGAATGAGCAGTTCTTC. Translating it yields CASSPRQTSGGNEQFF.

The rearrangement links TRBV27 to TRBJ2-5, with D possibly TRBD2 on 7 matching bases. V gave up 5 bases and J gave up 4 bases, with 20 bases separating them. Germline V gene data show CDR1 as MNHEY and CDR2 as SMNVEV (reference sequence). The CDR3 loop spans 16 amino acids. The DNA for the CDR3 is TGTGCCAGCAGTCTCTTAACTTCGGGGGGCGCAGAGACCCAGTACTTC. It translates to CASSLLTSGGAETQYF.

This chain links TRBV30 with TRBJ1-6, with no clear D. This CDR3 has 15 amino acids. The germline V gene encodes CDR1 GTSNPN and CDR2 SVGIG (reference sequence). The V and J ends lost 2 bases and 7 bases respectively, with 15 bases between them. The CDR3 DNA is TGTGCCTGGAGTAGTAACAGCGTGGGGAATTCACCCCTCCACTTT. Amino acids: CAWSSNSVGNSPLHF. Using reference TRBV30 and TRBJ1-6 for the parts outside the CDR3, the full variable domain is SQTIHQWPATLVQPVGSPLSLECTVEGTSNPNLYWYRQAAGRGLQLLFYSVGIGQISSEVPQNLSASRPQDRQFILSSKKLLLSDSGFYLCAWSSNSVGNSPLHFGNGTRLTVT.

This sequence joins TRBV7-2 and TRBJ2-5, with TRBD2 matching over 8 bases. V lost 2 bases, J lost 1 base, and 3 bases stayed unmatched. This CDR3 has 15 amino acids. Looked up from germline, CDR1 is SGHTA and CDR2 is FQGNSA. The CDR3: CASSLLAGIQETQYF. CDR3 nucleotide sequence: TGTGCCAGCAGCTTACTAGCGGGCATCCAAGAGACCCAGTACTTC.

The genes are TRBV5-5 and TRBJ2-5; D is unresolved. With 3 bases removed from V and 0 bases from J, the gap between germline ends came to 12 bases. The CDR3 consists of 15 residues. Germline assignment: CDR1 SGHKS and CDR2 YYEKEE (reference sequence). The CDR3 here is CASSWVPSDQETQYF. CDR3 sequence (DNA): TGTGCCAGCAGCTGGGTGCCTTCAGACCAAGAGACCCAGTACTTC. Complete variable domain (other parts from reference TRBV5-5 and TRBJ2-5): DAGVTQSPTHLIKTRGQQVTLRCSPISGHKSVSWYQQVLGQGPQFIFQYYEKEERGRGNFPDRFSARQFPNYSSELNVNALLLGDSALYLCASSWVPSDQETQYFGPGTRLLVL.

The chain is built from TRBV27 and TRBJ2-5, with TRBD2 matching 9 bases. CDR1 MNHEY and CDR2 SMNVEV come from the germline V gene (reference sequence). The CDR3 consists of 14 residues. Trimming took 4 bases from V and 5 from J; bases not matched to a gene: 5. CDR3 bases: TGTGCCAGCAGTTCCTATAGCGGGAGTGAGACCCAGTACTTC. This sequence encodes CASSSYSGSETQYF.

The V and J genes are TRBV15 and TRBJ2-7; D not resolved. Per germline, CDR1 LNHNV and CDR2 YYDKDF (reference sequence). Trimming removed 5 bases at V and 3 bases at J, with 11 bases between. The CDR3 totals 13 residues. CDR3: CATSERVNYEQYF. DNA of the CDR3: TGTGCCACCAGCGAGAGAGTCAACTACGAGCAGTACTTC.

The J gene is TRBJ2-5, the V gene TRBV7-9; no firm D call. CDR3 length equals 14 residues. Germline CDR1 is SEHNR and CDR2 is FQNEAQ (reference sequence). The germline V and J ends were trimmed by 3 bases and 2 bases, with 10 bases remaining between them. CDR3 DNA sequence: TGTGCCAGCAGCTTGGCCTGGCATCAAGAGACCCAGTACTTC. This translates into CASSLAWHQETQYF.

A note on this clone: The same CDR3 can be traced to other DNA sequences in this sample. The chain links TRBV4-3 to TRBJ2-7; 7 nucleotides align to TRBD1. The CDR3 has 13 amino acids. Losses at the gene ends were 6 bases for V and 3 bases for J; bases not matched to a gene: 5. Germline lookup yields CDR1 LGHNA and CDR2 YSLEER. DNA for the CDR3: TGCGCCAGCAGTCAGCACAGGGGCTACGAGCAGTACTTC. It encodes CASSQHRGYEQYF.

The V call is TRBV6-1, the J call TRBJ2-7, with 12 bases that match TRBD2. V lost 3 bases and J lost 3; bases outside the gene matches: 3. Germline CDR1 reads MNHNS; CDR2 reads SASEGT. This CDR3 has 15 amino acids. DNA for the CDR3: TGTGCCAGCAGTGACCTGACTAGCGGGGGCTACGAGCAGTACTTC. Its translation is CASSDLTSGGYEQYF.

This clone came up once. The gene calls are TRBV27 and TRBJ2-2; D remains ambiguous. The germline V gene encodes CDR1 MNHEY and CDR2 SMNVEV (reference sequence). V was trimmed by 6 bases and J by 2 bases, leaving 7 bases between them. The CDR3 consists of 13 residues. This CDR3 is CASSADNTGELFF. The CDR3 DNA reads TGTGCCAGCAGCGCTGATAACACCGGGGAGCTGTTTTTT.

In the case of this clone: The identical CDR3 is also encoded by other nucleotide sequences in the sample. V and J are TRBV2 and TRBJ2-1, with unresolved D. The CDR3 totals 10 residues. Trimming cost V 4 bases and J 6 bases, with 1 base left between them. The germline V gene encodes CDR1 SNHLY and CDR2 FYNNEI. The CDR3 is CASSVNEQFF. The CDR3 DNA follows: TGTGCCAGCAGTGTCAATGAGCAGTTCTTC.

The chain is built from TRBV4-1 and TRBJ2-7; a weak D match, TRBD2 (6 bases). The germline V gene has CDR1 MGHRA and CDR2 YSYEKL. The V end was cut by 1 base, the J end by 2 bases, with 12 bases between. The CDR3 spans 15 residues. CDR3: CASSQGRGRTYEQYF. In nucleotides, the CDR3 is TGCGCCAGCAGCCAAGGGCGGGGTCGAACCTACGAGCAGTACTTC.

The gene calls are TRBV4-3 and TRBJ2-2; tentatively, D is TRBD1 (5 bases). Trimming pared 0 bases from V and 4 bases from J, leaving 6 bases between. The CDR3 sequence is 14 residues long. Per the germline V gene, CDR1 is LGHNA and CDR2 is YSLEER. For the CDR3, the DNA is TGCGCCAGCAGCCAAGAAGACAGCACCGGGGAGCTGTTTTTT. Its translation is CASSQEDSTGELFF.